This TCR beta chain emerged from a study of Graves' ophthalmopathy and Graves' hyperthyroidism. Study-level results: The model achieved around 67% sensitivity and over 72% specificity for ophthalmopathy progression. A majority of expanded thyroid clonotypes exceeding 0.001 frequency were likewise present in blood. Distinction of ophthalmopathy from stable hyperthyroidism by a 13-signature model reached roughly 87% sensitivity and 75% to 84% specificity.

This clonotype was observed at least ten times. Its target is not known. Diagnosis relied on clinical symptoms, serum thyroxine, TRAb, thyroid ultrasound and orbital computed tomography. Trimming took off 0 bases at V and 2 bases at J, with 11 bases between the two ends. Germline CDR1 SGHNT, CDR2 YYREEE (reference sequence). This CDR3 spans 16 amino acids. Scientists amplified the TCR beta CDR3 regions from RNA transcripts. Following a first-round RT-PCR that used HTBI primers, a second-round multiplex PCR was carried out. One entry per CDR3 protein, called by TCRdb with MiXCR from the multiplex PCR reads. The profile shows under 250,000 distinct CDR3 sequences, approximately 28% of them singletons.

This TCR derives from a man aged 50-60 years with Graves' ophthalmopathy. Sequenced material: peripheral blood. The chain links TRBV5-4 to TRBJ2-2; D not certain. CDR3 DNA sequence: TGTGCCAGCAGCTTGGTAGGGTCGGCAAACACCGGGGAGCTGTTTTTT. Translation: CASSLVGSANTGELFF.